The 17 T cell receptor beta chains given below trace back to one sample, sequenced in a study of cytomegalovirus exposure and HLA in healthy donors. With 60 Vbeta and 13 Jbeta primers, the PCR was carried out. Sequenced by immunoSEQ multiplex PCR; TCRdb stores in-frame clones only, minus some. The sample has more than 150,000 clones, roughly 79% seen once. The sample was PBMCs. All receptors come from a woman between 40 and 50 years old in good health and CMV-seropositive.

This clone was recorded a few times. The chain is built from TRBV5-1 and TRBJ1-2; D possibly corresponds to TRBD1 (6 bases). The CDR3 is 15 residues long. Germline CDR1 is SGHRS and CDR2 is YFSETQ. With 4 bases removed from V and 6 bases from J, the gap between germline ends came to 19 bases. Here the CDR3 reads CASSSGGQPIDGYTF. CDR3 DNA: TGCGCCAGCAGCAGTGGCGGACAGCCGATTGATGGCTACACCTTC.

V is TRBV6-5 and J is TRBJ1-6, with D perhaps matching TRBD1 (5 bases). The CDR3 is 14 amino acids. Germline loops: CDR1 MNHEY, CDR2 SVGAGI. The V gene lost 6 bases and the J gene lost 10 bases, with 16 bases spanning the gap. The chain's CDR3 is CASRIVGGRSPLHF. The CDR3, as DNA: TGTGCCAGCAGAATAGTCGGGGGACGCTCACCCCTCCACTTT.

The rearrangement uses TRBV30 and TRBJ1-1, with TRBD1 matching 8 bases. Germline CDR1 and CDR2: GTSNPN and SVGIG (reference sequence). The J segment lost 6 bases and the V segment lost 2 bases, leaving 5 bases of the junction unmatched. CDR3 length equals 13 residues. The CDR3 reads CAWSPRGLAEAFF. For the CDR3, the DNA is TGTGCCTGGAGTCCCAGGGGGCTCGCTGAAGCTTTCTTT.

This clone appeared once. J is TRBJ2-5 and V is TRBV25-1, with D possibly TRBD1 on 6 matching bases. The V end lost 1 base, the J end lost 2 bases, and 11 bases lay between the germline ends. Germline CDR1 and CDR2: MGHDK and SYGVNS. The CDR3 loop spans 15 amino acids. The CDR3 nucleotides read TGTGCCAGCAGTGAATGGCAGGGGTTACAAGAGACCCAGTACTTC. Its protein is CASSEWQGLQETQYF.

J is TRBJ1-2 and V is TRBV9, with 7 nucleotides matching TRBD1. The CDR3 runs to 16 residues. Per the germline V gene, CDR1 is SGDLS and CDR2 is YYNGEE. V gave up 4 bases and J gave up 5 bases; unmatched junction bases: 14. The CDR3 DNA follows: TGTGCCAGCAGCCCCGGGATAGGGGGCTCGAAGTATGGCTACACCTTC. Encoded protein: CASSPGIGGSKYGYTF. The whole variable domain, filled in from reference TRBV9 and TRBJ1-2, reads DSGVTQTPKHLITATGQRVTLRCSPRSGDLSVYWYQQSLDQGLQFLIQYYNGEERAKGNILERFSAQQFPDLHSELNLSSLELGDSALYFCASSPGIGGSKYGYTFGSGTRLTVV.

V gene TRBV28 combines with J gene TRBJ1-3, with a tentative D call TRBD1 (5 bases). V gave up 5 bases and J gave up 0 bases, with 11 bases separating them. The germline V gene has CDR1 MDHEN and CDR2 SYDVKM. This CDR3 has 15 amino acids. CDR3 in amino acids: CASSPSGGSGNTIYF. The CDR3 bases are TGTGCCAGCAGTCCCTCGGGGGGCTCTGGAAACACCATATATTTT.

Comment on this clone: Different DNA sequences within this sample yield the same CDR3. CDR3 loop: CSVDRANTGELFF. CDR3 coding DNA: TGCAGCGTTGACAGGGCGAACACCGGGGAGCTGTTTTTT. This sequence joins TRBV29-1 and TRBJ2-2; D perhaps matches TRBD1 (5 bases). The CDR3 has 13 amino acids. In germline, CDR1 is SQVTM, CDR2 ANQGSEA. V was shortened by 3 bases and J by 0 bases, with 5 bases between the two germline ends.

Only a few counts were recorded for this clone. A single base separates this from a much larger clone, so it may be a read error. J is TRBJ2-1 and V is TRBV5-4; TRBD2 is a possible D gene (7 bases). Germline V gives CDR1 SGHNT, CDR2 YYREEE (reference sequence). The V end was cut by 4 bases, the J end by 10 bases, with 21 bases between. This CDR3 is 15 amino acids long. This CDR3 is CASSGGAGGRGEQFF. In nucleotides, the CDR3 is TGTGCCAGCAGCGGGGGGGCCGGGGGACGAGGCGAGCAGTTCTTC.

The sample holds a few counts of this clone. CDR3 in DNA: TGTGCCAGCAGCGTAGATGAGTGGGAGGGCTACACCTTC. Translation gives CASSVDEWEGYTF. The rearrangement joins TRBV9 to TRBJ1-2; D unclear. Between the trimmed V and J ends, which lost 0 bases and 8 bases, there was a span of 11 bases. The CDR3 extends over 13 amino acids. Germline V CDR1 and CDR2: SGDLS, YYNGEE. Looking up the rest from reference TRBV9 and TRBJ1-2 gives the full variable domain: DSGVTQTPKHLITATGQRVTLRCSPRSGDLSVYWYQQSLDQGLQFLIQYYNGEERAKGNILERFSAQQFPDLHSELNLSSLELGDSALYFCASSVDEWEGYTFGSGTRLTVV.

The chain uses TRBV14 and TRBJ2-7; D remains ambiguous. From germline, CDR1 is SGHDN and CDR2 FVKESK. This CDR3 spans 16 amino acids. Trimming cost V 1 base and J 0 bases, with 13 bases left between them. CDR3 region: CASSQGAWAPSYEQYF. The DNA for the CDR3 is TGTGCCAGCAGCCAAGGTGCGTGGGCTCCCTCCTACGAGCAGTACTTC. The full variable domain, its missing parts supplied by reference TRBV14 and TRBJ2-7, is EAGVTQFPSHSVIEKGQTVTLRCDPISGHDNLYWYRRVMGKEIKFLLHFVKESKQDESGMPNNRFLAERTGGTYSTLKVQPAELEDSGVYFCASSQGAWAPSYEQYFGPGTRLTVT.

In its sample, this clone was seen once. The chain carries TRBV19 and TRBJ1-2, with 11 positions matching TRBD1. The CDR3 sequence is 15 residues long. Germline V gives CDR1 LNHDA, CDR2 SQIVND (reference sequence). The trim removed 3 bases at V and 7 bases at J, leaving 7 bases unmatched. CDR3 coding DNA: TGTGCCAGTAGTATTGCACAGGGACAGGGGGTTGGCTACACCTTC. Translated: CASSIAQGQGVGYTF. The full variable domain, rest sourced from reference TRBV19 and TRBJ1-2, is DGGITQSPKYLFRKEGQNVTLSCEQNLNHDAMYWYRQDPGQGLRLIYYSQIVNDFQKGDIAEGYSVSREKKESFPLTVTSAQKNPTAFYLCASSIAQGQGVGYTFGSGTRLTVV.

The genes are TRBV30 and TRBJ2-1, with 9 positions matching TRBD1. Per the germline V gene, CDR1 is GTSNPN and CDR2 is SVGIG (reference sequence). This CDR3 is 13 amino acids long. Trimming at V came to 4 bases and at J to 9 bases, leaving 7 bases not matched to a gene. Here the CDR3 DNA reads TGTGCCTGGACCCTCACAGGGGGCGGTGAGCAGTTCTTC. It specifies CAWTLTGGGEQFF.

This chain uses TRBV12-5 with TRBJ2-7; 9 bases match TRBD1. Germline CDR1 reads LGHNT; CDR2 reads FRNRAP. The trim removed 3 bases at V and 6 bases at J, leaving 3 bases unmatched. The CDR3 length is 13 residues. The CDR3 region is CASGLGGQGEQYF. The CDR3 DNA is TGTGCTAGTGGTTTAGGGGGACAGGGCGAGCAGTACTTC.

This clone was recorded once. V and J are TRBV2 and TRBJ1-2, with a tentative D call TRBD1 (6 bases). Germline V gene data show CDR1 as SNHLY and CDR2 as FYNNEI. V was shortened by 1 base and J by 8 bases, with 11 bases between the two germline ends. The CDR3 totals 13 residues. The CDR3 DNA follows: TGTGCCAGCAGTGAAGACAGGGCCGGGGGCTACACCTTC. As protein: CASSEDRAGGYTF.

The chain is built from TRBV18 and TRBJ2-6; weak D call: TRBD2 (5 bases). V shed 3 bases and J shed 2 bases, with 14 bases lying between them. The CDR3 length is 17 residues. The V gene's germline CDR1 is KGHSH and CDR2 LQKENI. The CDR3 DNA reads as TGTGCCAGCTCACCCCCAACGAGGGAAGCTGGGGCCAACGTCCTGACTTTC. Residues: CASSPPTREAGANVLTF.

V usage is TRBV19 and J usage is TRBJ1-5; 10 positions agree with TRBD1. Germline assignment: CDR1 LNHDA and CDR2 SQIVND (reference sequence). The junction had 12 bases not matched to a gene; V was cut back by 7 bases and J by 0 bases. The CDR3 length is 18 residues. CDR3 bases: TGTGCCAGTAACCCTAGGACAGGGGGGATCTCTAGCAATCAGCCCCAGCATTTT. It encodes CASNPRTGGISSNQPQHF.

This chain connects TRBV6-6 to TRBJ1-4, with a weak D call TRBD1 (5 bases). CDR3 length: 12 amino acids. Trimming stripped 8 bases from V and 3 bases from J, with 7 bases between. Germline V gene sequence: CDR1 MNHNY, CDR2 SVGAGI (reference sequence). The CDR3 bases are TGTGCCAGCGACAGTCCTAATGAAAAACTGTTTTTT. Translating it yields CASDSPNEKLFF.